These T cell receptor beta chains were read from a single sample in a study of CD8 T cells in Susac syndrome. TCRdb reprocessed the immunoSEQ multiplex PCR reads via MiXCR and lists one record per CDR3 protein. This sample has a few hundred thousand distinct CDR3 sequences, with about 90% found just once. Sequenced sample: CD4+ T cells from PBMCs. All receptors derive from a human donor with multiple sclerosis. Each CDR3 is given with its conserved first and last residue. A D gene is named only where the DNA matches it firmly. Clone size is not always given. Where it is, it says once, few, many or a class for expanded clones.

clone size,J gene,D gene,V gene,CDR3 protein,CDR3 DNA
NA,TRBJ2-7,NA,TRBV28,CASSWGRPYEQYF,TGTGCCAGCAGTTGGGGCAGACCCTACGAGCAGTACTTC
NA,TRBJ1-2,NA,TRBV6-6,CASSYSYGVPPGGYTF,TGTGCCAGCAGTTACTCGTATGGAGTTCCCCCGGGGGGCTACACCTTC
NA,TRBJ2-7,NA,TRBV20-1,CSARDSRPGRTYEQYF,TGCAGTGCTAGAGATTCTAGGCCAGGGCGTACCTACGAGCAGTACTTC
NA,TRBJ1-1,NA,TRBV12-3/TRBV12-4,CASSFVAGGQNTEAFF,TGTGCCAGCAGTTTCGTGGCCGGGGGCCAGAACACTGAAGCTTTCTTT
NA,TRBJ2-7,TRBD1,TRBV29-1,CSVQGGPQRDGAYEQYF,TGCAGCGTTCAAGGGGGCCCCCAACGGGACGGCGCCTACGAGCAGTACTTC
NA,TRBJ2-1,NA,TRBV7-2,CASSLGGDPYNEQFF,TGTGCCAGCAGCTTAGGGGGGGACCCCTACAATGAGCAGTTCTTC
once,TRBJ2-2,NA,TRBV12-3/TRBV12-4,CASRLLQGGTGELFF,TGTGCCAGCAGACTACTACAGGGTGGTACCGGGGAGCTGTTTTTT
NA,TRBJ1-1,NA,TRBV5-1,CASSRGEVNTEAFF,TGCGCCAGCAGCCGGGGGGAGGTGAACACTGAAGCTTTCTTT
once,TRBJ2-2,NA,TRBV7-2,CASSPPGRALTGELFF,TGTGCCAGCAGCCCTCCGGGACGAGCGCTCACCGGGGAGCTGTTTTTT
NA,TRBJ2-5,NA,TRBV18,CASSPMEIQETQYF,TGTGCCAGCTCACCAATGGAGATCCAAGAGACCCAGTACTTC
NA,TRBJ2-7,NA,TRBV29-1,CSVAPRASYEQYF,TGCAGCGTTGCTCCCAGAGCCTCCTACGAGCAGTACTTC
NA,TRBJ1-2,NA,TRBV20-1,CSAGKQGLDYGYTF,TGCAGTGCCGGAAAGCAGGGGCTGGACTATGGCTACACCTTC
NA,TRBJ2-7,NA,TRBV5-1,CASSLNPGGAYEQYF,TGCGCCAGCAGCTTGAATCCGGGGGGCGCGTACGAGCAGTACTTC
NA,TRBJ1-3,NA,TRBV12-3/TRBV12-4,CASSFQVSGNTIYF,TGTGCCAGCAGTTTCCAGGTCTCTGGAAACACCATATATTTT
NA,TRBJ2-3,TRBD1,TRBV3-1,CASSQRTGSTDTQYF,TGTGCCAGCAGCCAGCGGACAGGATCCACAGATACGCAGTATTTT
NA,TRBJ2-7,TRBD2,TRBV6-2/TRBV6-3,CASRGLVSSYEQYF,TGTGCCAGCAGGGGACTAGTAAGCTCCTACGAGCAGTACTTC
NA,TRBJ2-2,TRBD2,TRBV4-3,CASSQVYGSGSSGELFF,TGCGCCAGCAGCCAAGTCTATGGGAGCGGGAGTTCCGGGGAGCTGTTTTTT
once,TRBJ2-5,TRBD1,TRBV12-5,CASGRGAGGARETQYF,TGTGCTAGTGGTAGGGGGGCAGGGGGCGCTCGGGAGACCCAGTACTTC
NA,TRBJ1-1,NA,TRBV29-1,CSVVNSRGLNTEAFF,TGCAGCGTTGTCAACAGCAGGGGACTGAACACTGAAGCTTTCTTT
NA,TRBJ2-2,NA,TRBV5-1,CASSFVPGPEEELFF,TGCGCCAGCAGCTTTGTACCCGGGCCAGAAGAGGAGCTGTTTTTT
NA,TRBJ2-3,NA,TRBV20-1,CSADSQSRTDTQYF,TGCAGTGCGGATTCTCAGAGCCGCACAGATACGCAGTATTTT
NA,TRBJ1-1,NA,TRBV6-6,CASSYGRRGGTEAFF,TGTGCCAGCAGTTACGGGCGGAGGGGAGGGACTGAAGCTTTCTTT
once,TRBJ2-7,NA,TRBV19,CASRGSRTTYEQYF,TGTGCCAGTAGGGGGAGTCGAACCACCTACGAGCAGTACTTC
NA,TRBJ2-2,TRBD2,TRBV7-2,CASSLLGGETGELFF,TGTGCCAGCAGCTTACTCGGGGGGGAGACCGGGGAGCTGTTTTTT
NA,TRBJ2-7,NA,TRBV10-2,CASRLAGKYEQYF,TGCGCCAGCAGGCTGGCAGGGAAGTACGAGCAGTACTTC
once,TRBJ1-1,NA,TRBV20-1,CSARQDRNTEAFF,TGCAGTGCTCGACAGGATAGAAACACTGAAGCTTTCTTT
NA,TRBJ1-1,TRBD1,TRBV13,CASSFVWTGRGTEAFF,TGTGCCAGCAGCTTTGTTTGGACAGGGAGAGGCACTGAAGCTTTCTTT
NA,TRBJ2-4,NA,TRBV6-2/TRBV6-3,CASSYVYSRGRVGKNIQYF,TGTGCCAGCAGTTACGTATACTCCCGTGGCAGGGTCGGAAAAAACATTCAGTACTTC
NA,TRBJ2-3,NA,TRBV27,CASSRLPRGRTDTQYF,TGTGCCAGCAGTCGCCTACCCCGTGGCCGCACAGATACGCAGTATTTT
NA,TRBJ1-1,TRBD1,TRBV5-1,CASSQPIGQGGTEAFF,TGCGCCAGCAGCCAACCCATCGGACAGGGGGGGACTGAAGCTTTCTTT
NA,TRBJ2-7,NA,TRBV20-1,CSAGLVYEQYF,TGCAGTGCAGGCCTAGTCTACGAGCAGTACTTC